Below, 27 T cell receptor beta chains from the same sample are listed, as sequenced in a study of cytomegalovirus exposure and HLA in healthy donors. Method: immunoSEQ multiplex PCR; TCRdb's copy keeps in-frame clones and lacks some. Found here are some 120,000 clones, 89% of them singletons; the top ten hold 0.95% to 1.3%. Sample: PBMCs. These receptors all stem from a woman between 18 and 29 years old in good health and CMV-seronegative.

The CDR3 here is CASSPFLRERSYEQYF. CDR3 DNA: TGTGCCAGCAGCCCCTTTTTGCGGGAGAGATCCTACGAGCAGTACTTC. V usage is TRBV13 and J usage is TRBJ2-7; 7 nucleotides line up with TRBD2. Germline CDR1 is PRHDT and CDR2 is FYEKMQ (reference sequence). The CDR3 sequence is 16 residues long. Trimming at V came to 5 bases and at J to 1 base, leaving 11 bases not matched to a gene.

CDR3 sequence reads: CRAVAGETQYF. As DNA, the CDR3 is TGCAGGGCGGTGGCAGGGGAGACCCAGTACTTC. The genes are TRBV20-1 and TRBJ2-5, with a tentative D call TRBD1 (5 bases). There are 11 residues in the CDR3. Germline values: CDR1 DFQATT, CDR2 SNEGSKA (reference sequence).

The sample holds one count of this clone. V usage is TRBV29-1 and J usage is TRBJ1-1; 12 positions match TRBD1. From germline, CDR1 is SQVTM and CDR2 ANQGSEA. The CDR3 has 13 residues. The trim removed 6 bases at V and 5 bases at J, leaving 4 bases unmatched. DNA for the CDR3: TGCAGCGTAGGGACAGGGGGCTCGACTGAAGCTTTCTTT. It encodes CSVGTGGSTEAFF.

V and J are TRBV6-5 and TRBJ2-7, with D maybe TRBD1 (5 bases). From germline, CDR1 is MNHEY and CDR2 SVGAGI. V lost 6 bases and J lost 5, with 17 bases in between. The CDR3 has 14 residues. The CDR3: CASSTGWLVDEQYF. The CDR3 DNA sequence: TGTGCCAGCAGCACAGGCTGGCTGGTCGACGAGCAGTACTTC.

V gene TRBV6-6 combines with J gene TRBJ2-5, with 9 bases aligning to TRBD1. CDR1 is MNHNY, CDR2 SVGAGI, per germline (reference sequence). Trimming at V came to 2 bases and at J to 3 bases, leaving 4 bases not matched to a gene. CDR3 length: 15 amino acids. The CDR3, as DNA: TGTGCCAGCAGTTACGAGGGACAGGGAGAAGAGACCCAGTACTTC. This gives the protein CASSYEGQGEETQYF.

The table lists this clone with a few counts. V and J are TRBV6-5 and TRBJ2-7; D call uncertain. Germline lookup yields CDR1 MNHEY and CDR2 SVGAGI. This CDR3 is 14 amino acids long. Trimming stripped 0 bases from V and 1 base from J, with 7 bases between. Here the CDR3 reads CASSYSRGSYEQYV. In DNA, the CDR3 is TGTGCCAGCAGTTACTCGCGCGGATCCTACGAGCAGTACGTC.

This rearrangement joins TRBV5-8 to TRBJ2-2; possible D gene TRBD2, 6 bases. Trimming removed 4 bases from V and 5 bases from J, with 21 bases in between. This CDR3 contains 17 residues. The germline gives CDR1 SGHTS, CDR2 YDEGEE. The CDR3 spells CASSRRVGVRGTGELFF. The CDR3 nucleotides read TGTGCCAGCAGCCGGAGGGTTGGGGTGAGAGGGACCGGGGAGCTGTTTTTT.

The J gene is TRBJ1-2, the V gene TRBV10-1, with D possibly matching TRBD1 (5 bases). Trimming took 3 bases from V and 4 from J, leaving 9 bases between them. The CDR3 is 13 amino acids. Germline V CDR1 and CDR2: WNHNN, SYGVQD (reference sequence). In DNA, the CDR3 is TGCGCCAGCAGTGACAGGGTGACCTATGGCTACACCTTC. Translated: CASSDRVTYGYTF.

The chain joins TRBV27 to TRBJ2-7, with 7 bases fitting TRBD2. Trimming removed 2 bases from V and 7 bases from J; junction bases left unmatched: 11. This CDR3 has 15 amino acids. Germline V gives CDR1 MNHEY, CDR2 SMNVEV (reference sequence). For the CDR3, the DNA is TGTGCCAGCAGTTTAAGGGTCGGCGGGAGTTGGGAGCAGTACTTC. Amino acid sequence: CASSLRVGGSWEQYF.

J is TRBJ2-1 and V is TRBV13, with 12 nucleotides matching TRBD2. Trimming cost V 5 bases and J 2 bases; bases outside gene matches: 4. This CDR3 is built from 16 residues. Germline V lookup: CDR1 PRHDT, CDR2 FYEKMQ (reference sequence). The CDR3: CASSNSSGGAYNEQFF. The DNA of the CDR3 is TGTGCCAGCAGCAATTCTAGCGGGGGGGCCTACAATGAGCAGTTCTTC.

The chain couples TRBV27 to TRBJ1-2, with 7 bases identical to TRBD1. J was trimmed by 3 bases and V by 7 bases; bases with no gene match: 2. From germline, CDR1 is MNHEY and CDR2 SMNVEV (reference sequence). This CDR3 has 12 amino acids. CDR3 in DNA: TGTGCCAGCAAGGGGGCCCACTATGGCTACACCTTC. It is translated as CASKGAHYGYTF.

Here the CDR3 DNA reads TGTGCCAGCAGCTTAGTGGGGGGCTCTGGAAACACCATATATTTT. This encodes CASSLVGGSGNTIYF. The chain recombines TRBV7-9 with TRBJ1-3; tentatively, D is TRBD1 (5 bases). Germline lookup yields CDR1 SEHNR and CDR2 FQNEAQ (reference sequence). Trimming left V 1 base short and J 0 bases short, with 7 bases between. This CDR3 contains 15 residues.

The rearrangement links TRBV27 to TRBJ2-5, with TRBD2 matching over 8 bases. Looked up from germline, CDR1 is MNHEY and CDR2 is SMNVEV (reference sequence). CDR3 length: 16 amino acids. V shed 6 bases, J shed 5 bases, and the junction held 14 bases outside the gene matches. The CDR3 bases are TGTGCCAGCAGCCATCTGGCGGGAGGCCGGGGGGAGACCCAGTACTTC. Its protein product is CASSHLAGGRGETQYF.

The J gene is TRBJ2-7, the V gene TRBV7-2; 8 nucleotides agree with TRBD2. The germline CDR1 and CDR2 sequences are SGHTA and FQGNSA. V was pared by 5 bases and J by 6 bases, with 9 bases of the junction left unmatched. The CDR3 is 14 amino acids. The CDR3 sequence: CASSIPGLVVEQYF. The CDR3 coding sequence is TGTGCCAGCAGCATCCCGGGACTAGTGGTCGAGCAGTACTTC.

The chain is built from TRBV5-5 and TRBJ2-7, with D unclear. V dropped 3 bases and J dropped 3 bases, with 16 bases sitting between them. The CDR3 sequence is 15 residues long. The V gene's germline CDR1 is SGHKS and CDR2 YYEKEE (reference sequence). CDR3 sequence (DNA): TGTGCCAGCAGCTCGTTTAAGGCATGGGGCTACGAGCAGTACGTC. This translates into CASSSFKAWGYEQYV.

The CDR3 reads CASSLQGTSGGVMGRETQYF. The DNA for the CDR3 is TGTGCCAGCAGTCTACAAGGGACTAGCGGGGGTGTTATGGGTAGAGAGACCCAGTACTTC. This chain joins TRBV5-8 and TRBJ2-5; 14 positions match TRBD2. This CDR3 contains 20 residues. CDR1 and CDR2 (germline): SGHTS, YDEGEE. V trimming: 5 bases; J trimming: 4 bases; junction bases outside the gene matches: 19.

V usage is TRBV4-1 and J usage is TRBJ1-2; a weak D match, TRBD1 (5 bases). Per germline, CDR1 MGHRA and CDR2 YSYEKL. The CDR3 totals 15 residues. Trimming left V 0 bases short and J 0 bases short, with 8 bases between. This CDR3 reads CASSQEPGTNYGYTF. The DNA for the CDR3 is TGCGCCAGCAGCCAAGAGCCAGGGACTAACTATGGCTACACCTTC.

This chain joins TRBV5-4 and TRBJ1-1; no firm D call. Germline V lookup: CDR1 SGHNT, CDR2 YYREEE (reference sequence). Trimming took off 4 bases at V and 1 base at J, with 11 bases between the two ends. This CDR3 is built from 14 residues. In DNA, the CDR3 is TGTGCCAGCAGCCGAAACGACAAGAACACTGAAGCTTTCTTT. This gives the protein CASSRNDKNTEAFF.

In DNA form, the CDR3 reads TGTGCCAGCACGGGGTACTCCAGGACAGATACGCAGTATTTT. As protein: CASTGYSRTDTQYF. This rearrangement joins TRBV7-2 to TRBJ2-3, with TRBD2 as a possible D gene (5 bases). The CDR3 runs 14 residues. The ends were cut back, 7 bases at V and 3 bases at J, with 14 bases in the middle. Germline CDR1 and CDR2: SGHTA and FQGNSA. The full variable domain, its missing parts supplied by reference TRBV7-2 and TRBJ2-3, is GAGVSQSPSNKVTEKGKDVELRCDPISGHTALYWYRQSLGQGLEFLIYFQGNSAPDKSGLPSDRFSAERTGGSVSTLTIQRTQQEDSAVYLCASTGYSRTDTQYFGPGTRLTVL.

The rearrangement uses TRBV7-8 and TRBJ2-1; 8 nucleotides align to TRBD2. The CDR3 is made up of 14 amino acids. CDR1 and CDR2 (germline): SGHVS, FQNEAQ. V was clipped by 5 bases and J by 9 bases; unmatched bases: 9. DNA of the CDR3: TGTGCCAGCAGCCCCGGGGGGGTCAATCTTGAGCAGTTCTTC. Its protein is CASSPGGVNLEQFF.

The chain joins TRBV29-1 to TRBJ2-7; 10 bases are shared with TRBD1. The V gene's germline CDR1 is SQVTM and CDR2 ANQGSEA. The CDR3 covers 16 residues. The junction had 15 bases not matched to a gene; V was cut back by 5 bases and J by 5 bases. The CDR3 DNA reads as TGCAGCGTTCGACCCCCGGGACAGGGGTTGAGCCACGAGCAGTACGTC. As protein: CSVRPPGQGLSHEQYV.

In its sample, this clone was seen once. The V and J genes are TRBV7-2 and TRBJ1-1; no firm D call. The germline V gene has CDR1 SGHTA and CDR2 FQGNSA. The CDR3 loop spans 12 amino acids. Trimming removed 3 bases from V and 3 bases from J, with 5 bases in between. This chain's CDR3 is CASSFEDTEAFF. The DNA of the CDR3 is TGTGCCAGCAGCTTTGAGGACACTGAAGCTTTCTTT. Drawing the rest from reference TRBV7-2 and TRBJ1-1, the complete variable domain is GAGVSQSPSNKVTEKGKDVELRCDPISGHTALYWYRQSLGQGLEFLIYFQGNSAPDKSGLPSDRFSAERTGGSVSTLTIQRTQQEDSAVYLCASSFEDTEAFFGQGTRLTVV.

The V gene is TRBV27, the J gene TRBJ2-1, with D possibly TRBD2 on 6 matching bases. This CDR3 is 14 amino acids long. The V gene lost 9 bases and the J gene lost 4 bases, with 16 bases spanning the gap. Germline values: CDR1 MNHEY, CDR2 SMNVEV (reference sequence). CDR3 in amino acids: CASQRGTNYNEQFF. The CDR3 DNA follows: TGTGCCAGTCAACGGGGGACCAATTACAATGAGCAGTTCTTC.

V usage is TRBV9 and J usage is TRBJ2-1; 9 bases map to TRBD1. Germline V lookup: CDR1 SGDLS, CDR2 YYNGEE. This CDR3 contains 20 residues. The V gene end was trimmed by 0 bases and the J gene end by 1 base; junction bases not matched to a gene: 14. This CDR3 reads CASSVAGGQGGFGSYNEQFF. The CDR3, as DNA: TGTGCCAGCAGCGTAGCTGGGGGACAGGGAGGGTTTGGTTCCTACAATGAGCAGTTCTTC.

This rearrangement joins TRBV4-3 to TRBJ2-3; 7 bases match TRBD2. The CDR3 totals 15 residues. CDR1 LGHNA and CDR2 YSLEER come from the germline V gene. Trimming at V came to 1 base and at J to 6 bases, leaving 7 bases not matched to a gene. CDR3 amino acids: CASSQVAGVVDTQYF. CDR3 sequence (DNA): TGCGCCAGCAGCCAAGTTGCGGGAGTTGTTGATACGCAGTATTTT.

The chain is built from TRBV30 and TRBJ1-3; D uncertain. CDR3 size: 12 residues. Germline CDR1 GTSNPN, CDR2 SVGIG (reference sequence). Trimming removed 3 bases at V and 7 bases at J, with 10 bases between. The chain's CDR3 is CAWRGHLNTIYF. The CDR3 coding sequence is TGTGCCTGGAGGGGCCACTTGAACACCATATATTTT.

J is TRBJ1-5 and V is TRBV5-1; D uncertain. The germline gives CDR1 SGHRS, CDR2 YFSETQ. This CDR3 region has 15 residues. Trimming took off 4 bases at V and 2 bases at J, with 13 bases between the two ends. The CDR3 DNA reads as TGCGCCAGCAGCGAGGACTGGACGGGCAATCAGCCCCAGCATTTT. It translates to CASSEDWTGNQPQHF.